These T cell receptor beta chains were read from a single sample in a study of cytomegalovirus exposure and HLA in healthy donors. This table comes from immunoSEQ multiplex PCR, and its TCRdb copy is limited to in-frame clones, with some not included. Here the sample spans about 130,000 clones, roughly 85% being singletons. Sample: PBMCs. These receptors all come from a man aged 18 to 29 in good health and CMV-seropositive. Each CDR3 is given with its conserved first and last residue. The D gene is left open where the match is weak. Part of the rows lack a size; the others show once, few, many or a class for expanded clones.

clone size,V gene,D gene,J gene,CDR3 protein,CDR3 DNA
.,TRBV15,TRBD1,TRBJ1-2,CATSRDLGQGINGYTF,TGTGCCACCAGCAGAGATCTGGGACAGGGTATAAATGGCTACACCTTC
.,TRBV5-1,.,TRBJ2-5,CASSRSDQETQYF,TGCGCCAGCAGCCGGAGTGACCAAGAGACCCAGTACTTC
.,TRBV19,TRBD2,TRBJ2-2,CASSQYPGGRKNGELFF,TGTGCCAGTAGCCAATACCCCGGGGGGAGGAAAAACGGGGAGCTGTTTTTT
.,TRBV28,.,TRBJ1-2,CASSLWRLYGYTF,TGTGCCAGCAGTTTGTGGCGGCTCTATGGCTACACCTTC
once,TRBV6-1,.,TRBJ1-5,CASSGADWKVYSNQPQHF,TGTGCCAGCAGTGGCGCGGACTGGAAGGTATATAGCAATCAGCCCCAGCATTTT
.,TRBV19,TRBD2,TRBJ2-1,CASSASGLAGVLPPYNEQFF,TGTGCCAGTAGTGCCTCGGGACTAGCGGGGGTCTTACCCCCCTACAATGAGCAGTTCTTC
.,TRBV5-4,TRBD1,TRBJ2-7,CASGREGQAIYEQYF,TGTGCCAGCGGACGAGAAGGACAGGCCATCTACGAGCAGTACTTC
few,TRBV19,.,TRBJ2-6,CASSIAGLSGANVLTF,TGTGCCAGTAGTATAGCAGGCCTCTCTGGGGCCAACGTCCTGACTTTC
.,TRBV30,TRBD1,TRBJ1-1,CAWRATGFTEAFF,TGTGCCTGGAGGGCGACAGGGTTTACTGAAGCTTTCTTT
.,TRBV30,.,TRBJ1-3,CAWGGQAGNTIYF,TGTGCCTGGGGGGGACAAGCTGGAAACACCATATATTTT
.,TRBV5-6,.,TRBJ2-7,CASSLAAGSYEQYF,TGTGCCAGCAGCTTGGCTGCGGGTTCCTACGAGCAGTACTTC
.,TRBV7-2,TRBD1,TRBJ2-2,CASSLWGQGVAGELFF,TGTGCCAGCAGCTTATGGGGACAGGGGGTCGCCGGGGAGCTGTTTTTT
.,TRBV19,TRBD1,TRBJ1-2,CASALPGQGAANGYTF,TGTGCCAGTGCCTTACCGGGACAGGGGGCGGCGAACGGCTACACCTTC
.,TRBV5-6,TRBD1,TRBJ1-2,CASSSSPTGAYGYTF,TGTGCCAGCAGCTCCTCACCCACAGGGGCCTATGGCTACACCTTC
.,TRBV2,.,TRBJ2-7,CASSGTGYEQYF,TGTGCCAGCAGTGGTACAGGCTACGAGCAGTACTTC
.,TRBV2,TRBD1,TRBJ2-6,CASRVGQAFSGANVLTF,TGTGCCAGCAGGGTAGGACAGGCCTTCTCTGGGGCCAACGTCCTGACTTTC
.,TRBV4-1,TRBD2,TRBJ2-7,CASSQLAGGFYEQYF,TGCGCCAGCAGCCAACTAGCGGGGGGATTCTACGAGCAGTACTTC
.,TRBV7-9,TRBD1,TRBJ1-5,CASSLGGTGNQPQHF,TGTGCCAGCAGCTTAGGGGGGACAGGCAATCAGCCCCAGCATTTT
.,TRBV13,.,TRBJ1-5,CASSSQGSQPQHF,TGTGCCAGCAGCTCCCAGGGGAGTCAGCCCCAGCATTTT
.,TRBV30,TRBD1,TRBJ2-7,CAWSRGYNEQYF,TGTGCCTGGAGCAGGGGGTATAACGAGCAGTACTTC
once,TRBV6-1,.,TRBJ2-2,CASSEKVFGGPSTGELFF,TGTGCCAGCAGTGAAAAAGTCTTTGGAGGCCCGTCAACCGGGGAGCTGTTTTTT
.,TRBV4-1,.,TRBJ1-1,CASSQDGGTPPGATEAFF,TGCGCCAGCAGCCAAGATGGGGGGACTCCCCCTGGCGCCACTGAAGCTTTCTTT